This entry describes one TCR beta chain. This specimen belongs to a study of blood T cell repertoires in COVID-19. Study as a whole: The study drew acute and convalescent COVID-19 samples from the United States, Italy and Spain. The analysed material was cDNA or gDNA that came from T cells, B-cell-depleted T cells, or PBMCs.

In the study's own analysis: By means of reference gene primer amplification, nucleated cell counts were estimated. Sequencing was performed with immunoSEQ multiplex PCR; in TCRdb, only in-frame clones are kept and a portion is missing. The V and J calls and clone size were taken over from that table, and D and trimming were inferred from the DNA. The sample carries 30,000 to 40,000 clones, approximately 80% recorded once. Germline lookup yields CDR1 SGHRS and CDR2 YFSETQ. J was trimmed by 0 bases and V by 2 bases; bases with no gene match: 3. CDR3 size: 15 residues. V and J are TRBV5-1 and TRBJ1-1; the match to TRBD1 covers 8 bases. The TCR was taken from a woman aged 70-85 years with acute or convalescent COVID-19. Specimen: peripheral blood. CDR3 protein: CASSFRTGLNTEAFF. For the CDR3, the DNA is TGCGCCAGCAGCTTTCGGACAGGGCTGAACACTGAAGCTTTCTTT. Full variable domain (rest looked up from reference TRBV5-1 and TRBJ1-1): KAGVTQTPRYLIKTRGQQVTLSCSPISGHRSVSWYQQTPGQGLQFLFEYFSETQRNKGNFPGRFSGRQFSNSRSEMNVSTLELGDSALYLCASSFRTGLNTEAFFGQGTRLTVV.